A selection of T cell receptor beta chains follows, all from one sample in a study of PD-1 blockade in classical Hodgkin lymphoma. The table came from immunoSEQ multiplex PCR; TCRdb's copy has only in-frame clones and leaves some out. The sample includes around 66,000 clones, over 70% of them seen just once. The specimen was peripheral blood mononuclear cells (PBMCs), collected before the second cycle of nivolumab. Source of these receptors: a human donor with classical Hodgkin lymphoma. The conserved cysteine and the conserved F or W are not part of the CDR3 here. The size of a clone is reported for some rows only, either as once, few or many, or as a class for expanded clones.

14,TRBJ2-1,NA,TRBV12-5,ASGLDSGLHYNEQF
12,TRBJ2-7,NA,TRBV10-3,AIWTSGNFYEQY
13,TRBJ2-3,NA,TRBV2,ASSEAGSSTDTQY
15,TRBJ2-1,NA,TRBV2,ASSEPTSIHADNEQF
13,TRBJ2-7,NA,TRBV11-1,ASSGGQSGTYEQY
10,TRBJ2-1,NA,TRBV6-6,ASSSGANEQF
12,TRBJ1-2,NA,TRBV5-1,ASTDGALSYGYT
13,TRBJ2-7,NA,TRBV6-6,ASTVSGTGVYEQY
10,TRBJ1-1,NA,TRBV5-1,ASRGGNTEAF
13,TRBJ2-4,NA,TRBV6-1,ASSEPGQGKNIQY
14,TRBJ1-2,NA,TRBV5-1,ASSSLLTGGGYGYT
13,TRBJ2-7,NA,TRBV2,ASSVGRGDYYEQY
12,TRBJ1-4,NA,TRBV18,ASSPRTTNEKLF
12,NA,NA,TRBV4-1,ASSQATRTYEQY
16,TRBJ1-3,NA,TRBV4-1,ASSQEEGRGLSGNTIY
14,TRBJ1-3,NA,TRBV2,ASSARTGSPGNTIY
12,TRBJ1-2,NA,TRBV27,ASSSLGSNYGYT
11,TRBJ1-1,NA,TRBV18,ASSPMADTEAF
14,TRBJ2-3,NA,TRBV7-7,ASSSGITVGADTQY
15,TRBJ2-7,NA,TRBV28,ASSPPLGGLTSYEQY
11,TRBJ1-2,many,TRBV9,ASSVGGDYGYT
14,TRBJ1-2,once,TRBV5-4,ASSRTTGTNNYGYT
11,TRBJ1-2,NA,TRBV2,ASSYGTAYGYT